The 23 T cell receptor beta chains reported below all come from one sample, sequenced in a study of technical replicates of blood from a handful of donors. Generated by immunoSEQ multiplex PCR, the TCRdb table keeps only in-frame clones and is missing some. Here the sample spans about 75,000 clones, approximately 97% being singletons. Sequenced: T cells isolated from PBMCs. Receptors were obtained from a human donor in good health.

The chain uses TRBV7-9 and TRBJ2-7, with D maybe TRBD1 (5 bases). The V end lost 3 bases, the J end lost 0 bases, and 15 bases lay between the germline ends. The CDR3 has 16 residues. Germline V gene lookup returns CDR1 SEHNR and CDR2 FQNEAQ (reference sequence). In DNA, the CDR3 is TGTGCCAGCAGCTTTTCCGGTTACAGGAGCTCCTACGAGCAGTACTTC. Translated, it gives CASSFSGYRSSYEQYF. Supplemented by reference TRBV7-9 and TRBJ2-7, the full variable domain reads DTGVSQNPRHKITKRGQNVTFRCDPISEHNRLYWYRQTLGQGPEFLTYFQNEAQLEKSRLLSDRFSAERPKGSFSTLEIQRTEQGDSAMYLCASSFSGYRSSYEQYFGPGTRLTVT.

V is TRBV7-6 and J is TRBJ2-7; the match to TRBD1 covers 10 bases. CDR1 SGHVS and CDR2 FNYEAQ come from the germline V gene. V dropped 4 bases and J dropped 2; count of bases not matched to a gene: 2. The CDR3 has 14 residues. The CDR3 DNA is TGTGCCAGCAGCTCTGGGACAGGGGCCTACGAGCAGTACTTC. It codes for CASSSGTGAYEQYF.

This clone appeared a single time. This sequence joins TRBV5-1 and TRBJ1-1; no firm D call. V dropped 4 bases and J dropped 4 bases, with 14 bases sitting between them. The CDR3 totals 14 residues. Germline assignment: CDR1 SGHRS and CDR2 YFSETQ. CDR3 loop: CASSTVVSGTEAFF. In DNA form, the CDR3 reads TGCGCCAGCAGCACGGTGGTGTCAGGCACTGAAGCTTTCTTT.

This chain connects TRBV27 to TRBJ2-7, with a weak D call TRBD1 (5 bases). This CDR3 is 13 amino acids long. The ends were cut back, 0 bases at V and 6 bases at J, with 9 bases in the middle. Germline values: CDR1 MNHEY, CDR2 SMNVEV (reference sequence). DNA of the CDR3: TGTGCCAGCAGTTTATCCTGGACATCCGAGCAGTACTTC. It specifies CASSLSWTSEQYF.

J is TRBJ2-7 and V is TRBV11-3; TRBD2 might be the D (5 bases). The germline V gene encodes CDR1 SGHNT and CDR2 YENEEA. The V gene lost 3 bases and the J gene lost 0 bases, with 12 bases spanning the gap. This CDR3 has 15 residues. For the CDR3, the DNA is TGTGCCAGCAGCTTTAGCGCCAGCTCCTCCTACGAGCAGTACTTC. It is translated as CASSFSASSSYEQYF.

The chain employs TRBV6-5 and TRBJ2-7; 7 bases map to TRBD1. Germline trimming cut 10 bases from V and 3 bases from J; bases unmatched to any gene: 9. Per the germline V gene, CDR1 is MNHEY and CDR2 is SVGAGI. The CDR3 covers 13 residues. CDR3 in amino acids: CATKLTGRYEQYF. As DNA, the CDR3 is TGTGCCACCAAGTTGACAGGGCGCTACGAGCAGTACTTC.

This chain links TRBV29-1 with TRBJ2-1; 8 positions agree with TRBD1. The CDR3 has 13 residues. The junction had 4 bases not matched to a gene; V was cut back by 3 bases and J by 6 bases. Looked up from germline, CDR1 is SQVTM and CDR2 is ANQGSEA. CDR3: CSVDVTGVNEQFF. CDR3 bases: TGCAGCGTTGATGTGACAGGGGTCAATGAGCAGTTCTTC.

The chain combines TRBV6-5 with TRBJ2-5, with D possibly TRBD1 on 6 matching bases. Trimming shortened V by 0 bases and J by 12 bases, and 11 bases separated the two germline ends. The length of the CDR3 is 12 residues. CDR1 MNHEY and CDR2 SVGAGI come from the germline V gene. The CDR3 here is CASSYSNRVEYF. CDR3 DNA: TGTGCCAGCAGTTACTCGAACAGGGTGGAGTACTTC.

The rearrangement joins TRBV15 to TRBJ2-7; 8 nucleotides agree with TRBD1. The CDR3 is 15 residues long. CDR1 is LNHNV and CDR2 is YYDKDF in the germline V gene (reference sequence). After removal of 5 bases from V and 2 bases from J, the junction contained 8 bases not matched to a gene. The CDR3 DNA follows: TGTGCCACCAGCCCCCTAGGACAGGGCCCCTACGAGCAGTACTTC. The encoded protein is CATSPLGQGPYEQYF.

This clone appeared a single time. This sequence joins TRBV9 and TRBJ1-5; TRBD1 agrees at 8 bases. The CDR3 sequence is 16 residues long. The germline CDR1 and CDR2 sequences are SGDLS and YYNGEE. Unmatched junction bases numbered 6, after V lost 0 bases and J lost 4 bases. The CDR3 coding sequence is TGTGCCAGCAGCGTAGGCACAGGGGGAAGAAATCAGCCCCAGCATTTT. Protein sequence: CASSVGTGGRNQPQHF.

This chain links TRBV29-1 with TRBJ2-1; D is possibly TRBD1 (5 bases). Germline V gene sequence: CDR1 SQVTM, CDR2 ANQGSEA. Trimming stripped 6 bases from V and 4 bases from J, with 22 bases between. This CDR3 has 16 amino acids. CDR3 nucleotides: TGCAGCGTCCAGGGTCTGTCAACCGCGTCATACAATGAGCAGTTCTTC. Its translation is CSVQGLSTASYNEQFF.

This chain joins TRBV7-8 and TRBJ1-2; D is possibly TRBD1 (6 bases). Germline CDR1 is SGHVS and CDR2 is FQNEAQ. This CDR3 has 17 amino acids. The V and J ends lost 4 bases and 4 bases respectively, with 22 bases between them. CDR3 DNA: TGTGCCAGCAGCTCGACATTATTTTCGGGACACGGCTATGGCTACACCTTC. Translating gives CASSSTLFSGHGYGYTF.

As DNA, the CDR3 is TGCGCCAGCAGCCAAGTCGTTCGTGAAAAACTGTTTTTT. This translates into CASSQVVREKLFF. This chain connects TRBV4-1 to TRBJ1-4; no definite D call. The germline CDR1 and CDR2 sequences are MGHRA and YSYEKL. With 1 base removed from V and 7 bases from J, the gap between germline ends came to 7 bases. This CDR3 comprises 13 residues.

This rearrangement joins TRBV7-9 to TRBJ2-1, with D possibly matching TRBD2 (5 bases). Trimming removed 6 bases at V and 5 bases at J, with 11 bases between. Looked up from germline, CDR1 is SEHNR and CDR2 is FQNEAQ (reference sequence). CDR3 size: 13 residues. The CDR3 nucleotides are TGTGCCAGCAGGGGAGTTATGAACAATGAGCAGTTCTTC. Translation gives CASRGVMNNEQFF.

This clone was recorded only once. The chain links TRBV19 to TRBJ2-7, with 10 bases aligning to TRBD2. Per the germline V gene, CDR1 is LNHDA and CDR2 is SQIVND (reference sequence). CDR3 length: 13 amino acids. The trim removed 7 bases at V and 2 bases at J, leaving 2 bases unmatched. The CDR3 region is CASTSGGTYEQYF. The CDR3, as DNA: TGTGCCAGTACTAGCGGGGGAACCTACGAGCAGTACTTC.

The chain couples TRBV28 to TRBJ2-1; 12 bases are shared with TRBD2. The junction had 13 bases not matched to a gene; V was cut back by 5 bases and J by 5 bases. Germline loops: CDR1 MDHEN, CDR2 SYDVKM. The CDR3 has 18 residues. The CDR3 nucleotides read TGTGCCAGCAGTCCCCCTGGGTACCTAGCGGGAGGGCACAATGAGCAGTTCTTC. Translated, it gives CASSPPGYLAGGHNEQFF. Combining the CDR3 with reference TRBV28 and TRBJ2-1 gives the whole variable domain DVKVTQSSRYLVKRTGEKVFLECVQDMDHENMFWYRQDPGLGLRLIYFSYDVKMKEKGDIPEGYSVSREKKERFSLILESASTNQTSMYLCASSPPGYLAGGHNEQFFGPGTRLTVL.

The chain couples TRBV11-2 to TRBJ2-5; D is perhaps TRBD1 (6 bases). The CDR3 has 15 amino acids. Germline CDR1 is SGHAT and CDR2 is FQNNGV. V was shortened by 5 bases and J by 5 bases, with 18 bases between the two germline ends. As DNA, the CDR3 is TGTGCCAGCAGCATGGGGGCTAACCCATATGAGACCCAGTACTTC. This encodes CASSMGANPYETQYF.

In this sample, this clone turned up once. The chain links TRBV7-3 to TRBJ1-2; 7 bases align to TRBD1. The CDR3 extends over 15 amino acids. Germline V gives CDR1 SGHTA, CDR2 FQGTGA. The J segment lost 4 bases and the V segment lost 5 bases, leaving 10 bases of the junction unmatched. CDR3 loop: CASSLGTDQLYGYTF. CDR3 sequence (DNA): TGTGCCAGCAGCCTAGGGACAGATCAACTCTATGGCTACACCTTC.

J is TRBJ2-7 and V is TRBV18; TRBD2 might be the D (6 bases). Trimming removed 2 bases at V and 4 bases at J, with 12 bases between. Germline values: CDR1 KGHSH, CDR2 LQKENI. This CDR3 contains 14 residues. CDR3 bases: TGTGCCAGCTCACCAATGGAGGGCGGGTACGAGCAGTACTTC. Amino acids: CASSPMEGGYEQYF.

The chain has TRBV6-6 and TRBJ2-7, with TRBD1 matching over 10 bases. The CDR3 consists of 14 residues. Per germline, CDR1 MNHNY and CDR2 SVGAGI (reference sequence). The trim removed 6 bases at V and 2 bases at J, leaving 4 bases unmatched. The DNA of the CDR3 is TGTGCCAGCAGAATCGGGACAGGGGCCTACGAGCAGTACTTC. Amino acid sequence: CASRIGTGAYEQYF.

The chain has TRBV19 and TRBJ1-1; D gene unclear. The germline CDR1 and CDR2 sequences are LNHDA and SQIVND (reference sequence). Trimming cost V 1 base and J 5 bases, with 14 bases left between them. The CDR3 runs to 15 residues. CDR3 protein: CASSIVRAGRTEAFF. CDR3 in DNA: TGTGCCAGTAGTATAGTGAGAGCCGGGAGAACTGAAGCTTTCTTT.

This clone has just one count. The chain employs TRBV25-1 and TRBJ1-1; tentative D call: TRBD1 (5 bases). V was shortened by 8 bases and J by 0 bases, with 13 bases between the two germline ends. The CDR3 totals 14 residues. Germline CDR1 MGHDK, CDR2 SYGVNS. The CDR3 spells CASAGRRMNTEAFF. DNA for the CDR3: TGTGCCAGCGCAGGGAGGAGAATGAACACTGAAGCTTTCTTT.

This clone appeared once. This chain connects TRBV6-5 to TRBJ2-7; 11 bases match TRBD1. The CDR3 runs 15 residues. After removal of 5 bases from V and 6 bases from J, the junction contained 9 bases not matched to a gene. Germline V gene sequence: CDR1 MNHEY, CDR2 SVGAGI. The CDR3 loop is CASSGFGDRGAEQYF. CDR3 nucleotide sequence: TGTGCCAGCAGTGGCTTCGGGGACAGGGGGGCCGAGCAGTACTTC.